Following are 5 T cell receptor beta chains from one sample sequenced in a study of blood T cells in healthy people across ages. PCR was performed a second time for about 6 to 11 cycles using a sample-barcoded 5' primer and a J-beta primer mix. TCRdb reprocessed the 5' RACE reads with MiXCR, giving one entry per CDR3 protein. The repertoire includes about 780,000 distinct CDR3 sequences, 46% of them detected once, and roughly 18% sits in the top ten. Input material: blood. The receptors shown here come from an elderly man in good health.

This clonotype has only one observation. Germline is not matched at one junction end, which may reflect a read error. The V call is TRBV7-2, the J call TRBJ2-4; 9 nucleotides agree with TRBD2. The CDR3 runs to 16 residues. The germline CDR1 and CDR2 sequences are SGHTA and FQGNSA. The CDR3, as DNA: TGTGCCAGCAGCCTACTTTGGCGGGAGGGCCGGGGCATTCGGTACTTC. Encoded protein: CASSLLWREGRGIRYF.

The rearrangement links TRBV7-2 to TRBJ2-7; maybe TRBD2 (5 bases). The V end lost 2 bases, the J end lost 7 bases, and 12 bases lay between the germline ends. The CDR3 extends over 13 amino acids. Germline V gene lookup returns CDR1 SGHTA and CDR2 FQGNSA. This CDR3 is CASSLYRGGEQYF. The CDR3 DNA follows: TGTGCCAGCAGCTTATATCGGGGTGGGGAGCAGTACTTC.

The sample holds a few counts of this clonotype. The gene calls are TRBV11-2 and TRBJ2-3, with 8 nucleotides matching TRBD2. This CDR3 comprises 17 residues. From germline, CDR1 is SGHAT and CDR2 FQNNGV. Trimming removed 5 bases from V and 1 base from J; junction bases left unmatched: 11. CDR3 loop: CASSLHTGTRGTDTQYF. The CDR3 DNA reads TGTGCCAGCAGCCTTCATACCGGGACTAGGGGCACAGATACGCAGTATTTT.

The chain uses TRBV5-1 and TRBJ2-3; possible D gene TRBD2, 5 bases. Trimming stripped 4 bases from V and 2 bases from J, with 11 bases between. The germline V gene encodes CDR1 SGHRS and CDR2 YFSETQ. This CDR3 spans 14 amino acids. CDR3 bases: TGCGCCAGCAGCAAGGACTGGAACACAGATACGCAGTATTTT. This sequence encodes CASSKDWNTDTQYF.

The chain combines TRBV5-1 with TRBJ1-2; 7 bases line up with TRBD1. J was trimmed by 6 bases and V by 4 bases; bases with no gene match: 6. CDR1 is SGHRS, CDR2 YFSETQ, per germline. This CDR3 contains 13 residues. For the CDR3, the DNA is TGCGCCAGCAGCCGAAGACAGGGCAATGGCTACACCTTC. Protein product: CASSRRQGNGYTF.